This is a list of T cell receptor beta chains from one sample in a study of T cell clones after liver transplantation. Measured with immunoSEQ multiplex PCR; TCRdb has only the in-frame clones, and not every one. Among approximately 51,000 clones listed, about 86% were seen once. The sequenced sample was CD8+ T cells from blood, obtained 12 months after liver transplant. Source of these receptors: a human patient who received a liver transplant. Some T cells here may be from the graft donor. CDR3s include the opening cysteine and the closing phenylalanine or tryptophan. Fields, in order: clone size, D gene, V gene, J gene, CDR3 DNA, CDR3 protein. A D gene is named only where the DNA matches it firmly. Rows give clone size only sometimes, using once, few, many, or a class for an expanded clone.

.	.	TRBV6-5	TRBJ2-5	TGTGCCAGCAGCCCCGGTGCACCCGACCAAGAGACCCAGTACTTC	CASSPGAPDQETQYF
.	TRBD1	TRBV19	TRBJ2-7	TGTGCCAGTGGACCGGGACAGGGGGCCTACGAGCAGTACTTC	CASGPGQGAYEQYF
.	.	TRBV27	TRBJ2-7	TGTGCCAGCAGTTTGATCGGGGACGAGCAGTACTTC	CASSLIGDEQYF
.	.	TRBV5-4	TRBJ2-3	TGTGCCAGCAGCCCTTACCTCACAGATACGCAGTATTTT	CASSPYLTDTQYF
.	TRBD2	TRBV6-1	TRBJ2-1	TGTGCCAGCACCTCTAGCGGTGTCTACAATGAGCAGTTCTTC	CASTSSGVYNEQFF
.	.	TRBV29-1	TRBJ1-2	TGCAGCGTTGACCAAGGCCCTTCAGCTAACTATGGCTACACCTTC	CSVDQGPSANYGYTF
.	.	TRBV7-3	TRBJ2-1	TGTGCCAGCAGCACCCAAGGCAATGAGCAGTTCTTC	CASSTQGNEQFF
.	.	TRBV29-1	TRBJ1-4	TGCAGCGGGCTCGACAGAGAAAAACTGTTTTTT	CSGLDREKLFF
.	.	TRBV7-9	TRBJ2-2	TGTGCCAGCAGCTTTATCGTGAACACCGGGGAGCTGTTTTTT	CASSFIVNTGELFF
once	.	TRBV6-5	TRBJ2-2	TGTGCCAGCAGTTACTCGGTGGGTAACACCGGGGAGCTGTTTTTT	CASSYSVGNTGELFF
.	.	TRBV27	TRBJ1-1	TGTGCCAGCAGTCCCCCCGCCAGGAACACTGAAGCTTTCTTT	CASSPPARNTEAFF
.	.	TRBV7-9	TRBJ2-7	TGTGCCAGCAGCTTATTAGACAGCCGTTCCTACGAGCAGTACTTC	CASSLLDSRSYEQYF
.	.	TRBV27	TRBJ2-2	TGTGCCACCCTAATGAACACCGGGGAGCTGTTTTTT	CATLMNTGELFF
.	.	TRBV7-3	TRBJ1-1	TGTGCCAGCAGCTTCTCAGGTGCCACTGAAGCTTTCTTT	CASSFSGATEAFF
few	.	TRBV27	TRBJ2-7	TGTGCCAGCAGTTTAGGGCCTGCCTACGAGCAGTACTTC	CASSLGPAYEQYF
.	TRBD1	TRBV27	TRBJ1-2	TGTGCCACCAGCCCCCTGACAGGGGACTATGGCTACACCTTC	CATSPLTGDYGYTF
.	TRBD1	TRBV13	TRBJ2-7	TGTGCCAGCAGCTTCGGGACAGACTACGAGCAGTACTTC	CASSFGTDYEQYF
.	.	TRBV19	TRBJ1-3	TGTGCCAGTAGTATGGGGCAAGGGACTGGAAACACCATATATTTT	CASSMGQGTGNTIYF
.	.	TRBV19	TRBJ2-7	TGTGCCAGTAGTATAGGGACAAACTACGAGCAGTACTTC	CASSIGTNYEQYF
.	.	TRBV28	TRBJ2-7	TGTGCCAGCAGTTTGGTGGGGGAGGCTTCCTACGAGCAGTACTTC	CASSLVGEASYEQYF
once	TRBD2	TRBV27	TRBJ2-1	TGTGCCAGCAGTTGGGCGGGACTAGCGGGAATCAATGAGCAGTTCTTC	CASSWAGLAGINEQFF
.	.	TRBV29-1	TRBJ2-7	TGCAGCGTGGTCAAGTTTACGGGATACGAGCAGTACTTC	CSVVKFTGYEQYF
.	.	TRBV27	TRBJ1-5	TGTGCCAGCAGTCCTTCATTTGGAAATCAGCCCCAGCATTTT	CASSPSFGNQPQHF
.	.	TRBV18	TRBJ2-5	TGTGCCAGCTCACGTTACAGGAACGACATCCAAGAGACCCAGTACTTC	CASSRYRNDIQETQYF
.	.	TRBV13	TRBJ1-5	TGTGCCAGCAGCTTAGGAGGTACAGGGCATCAGCCCCAGCATTTT	CASSLGGTGHQPQHF
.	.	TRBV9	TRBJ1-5	TGTGCCAGCAGCGTAGTACCCGACGGGTATAGCAATCAGCCCCAGCATTTT	CASSVVPDGYSNQPQHF
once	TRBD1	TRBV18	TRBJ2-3	TGTGCCAGCTCACCCCTGGACAGGGTTAGCACAGATACGCAGTATTTT	CASSPLDRVSTDTQYF
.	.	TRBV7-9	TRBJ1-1	TGTGCCAGCAGCTTAGGTCCCTCCATGAACACTGAAGCTTTCTTT	CASSLGPSMNTEAFF
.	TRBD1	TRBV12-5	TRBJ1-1	TGTGCTAGTGGACAGGACAGGGGAGAAGCTTTCTTT	CASGQDRGEAFF
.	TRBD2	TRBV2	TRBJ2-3	TGTGCCAGCAGTGAAGCGGGGGGACTAGTTTCAGATACGCAGTATTTT	CASSEAGGLVSDTQYF
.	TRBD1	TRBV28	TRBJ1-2	TGTGCCAGTGCCCGACAGGGCTATGGCTACACCTTC	CASARQGYGYTF
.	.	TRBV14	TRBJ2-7	TGTGCCAGCAGCCAAAGGTTAACCCACGAGCAGTACTTC	CASSQRLTHEQYF
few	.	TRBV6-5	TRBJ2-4	TGTGTACCCCCAAAGGGACACATTCAGTACTTC	CVPPKGHIQYF
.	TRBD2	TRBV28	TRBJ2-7	TGTGCCAGCAGTTCGCAGGGACTATCCTACGAGCAGTACTTC	CASSSQGLSYEQYF
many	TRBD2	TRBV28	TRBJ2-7	TGTGCCAGCAGACTAGCGGTCCCCTACGAGCAGTACTTC	CASRLAVPYEQYF
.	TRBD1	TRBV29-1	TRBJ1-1	TGCAGCGCAGACAGGGAGGGGACTGAAGCTTTCTTT	CSADREGTEAFF
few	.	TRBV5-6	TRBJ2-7	TGTGCCAGCAGGGGTTTCGGAGGACTAAGTGAGCAGTACTTC	CASRGFGGLSEQYF
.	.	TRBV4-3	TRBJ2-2	TGCGCCAGCAGCCTCCGCCCCCATCTTGCCTCAGACACCGGGGAGCTGTTTTTT	CASSLRPHLASDTGELFF
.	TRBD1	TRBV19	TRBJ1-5	TGTGCCAGTAGTATTGTTTTGGGACAGATCTTAGCCCAGCATTTT	CASSIVLGQILAQHF
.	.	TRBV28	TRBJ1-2	TGTGCCAGCAGTTTACCATCCACCCTTATTGGACAAAACGACTATGGCTACACCTTC	CASSLPSTLIGQNDYGYTF
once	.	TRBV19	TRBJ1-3	TGTGCCTCATGGGGGCAGGATGGAAACACCATATATTTT	CASWGQDGNTIYF
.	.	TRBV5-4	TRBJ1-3	TGTGCCAGCAGCTTGGAGGGAATCTCTGGAAACACCATATATTTT	CASSLEGISGNTIYF
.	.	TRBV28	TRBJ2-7	TGTGCCAGCATACAACCCCGACTTCTGGGTCGCCACGAGCAGTACTTC	CASIQPRLLGRHEQYF
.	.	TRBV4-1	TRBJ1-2	TGCGCCAGCAGCCAAGATCCCTGGGAGGGGTACAACTATGGCTACACCTTC	CASSQDPWEGYNYGYTF
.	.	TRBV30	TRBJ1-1	TGTGCCTGGGCCCAGGACGGAACCACTGAAGCTTTCTTT	CAWAQDGTTEAFF
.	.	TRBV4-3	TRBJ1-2	TGCGCCAGCAGCCAAGATTCCGGGGCCTATGGCTACACCTTC	CASSQDSGAYGYTF
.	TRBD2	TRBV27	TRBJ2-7	TGTGCCAGCAGTCCAGCAGCCGGGACTACCTACTACGAGCAGTACTTC	CASSPAAGTTYYEQYF
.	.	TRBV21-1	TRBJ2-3	TGTGCCAGAGACGGCAGCACAGATACGCAGTATTTT	CARDGSTDTQYF
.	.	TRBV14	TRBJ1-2	TGTGCCAGCAGCCTCCACGCCGGGTCTTATGGCTACACCTTC	CASSLHAGSYGYTF
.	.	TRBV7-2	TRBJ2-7	TGTGCCAGCAGCTCGGGACTTACCTCCTACGAGCAGTACTTC	CASSSGLTSYEQYF
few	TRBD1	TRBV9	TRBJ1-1	TGTGCCAGCAGCGTAATAGAGGGGGCGGGTGGGAAAGCTTTCTTT	CASSVIEGAGGKAFF
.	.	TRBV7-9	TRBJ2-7	TGTGCCAGCAGCAGAGACAGAAAGTATTACGAGCAGTACTTC	CASSRDRKYYEQYF
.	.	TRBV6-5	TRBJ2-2	TGTGCCAGCAGATCGCACACCGGGGAGCTGTTTTTT	CASRSHTGELFF
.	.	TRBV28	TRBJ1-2	TGTGCCAGCAGTTCCTCATACAGGGCCTATGGCTACACCTTC	CASSSSYRAYGYTF
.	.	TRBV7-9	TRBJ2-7	TGTGCCAGCAGCATGAACTACGAGCAGTACTTC	CASSMNYEQYF
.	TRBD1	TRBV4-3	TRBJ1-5	TGCGCCAGCAGCCAGACCGGGACAGGGGGGAGGCAGCCCCAGCATTTT	CASSQTGTGGRQPQHF
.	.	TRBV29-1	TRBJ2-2	TGCAGCGTCGTATCGAACACCGGGGAGCTGTTTTTT	CSVVSNTGELFF
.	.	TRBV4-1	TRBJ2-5	TGCGCCAGCAGCCAAGTAGGGACCCTAAGAGACCAGTACTTC	CASSQVGTLRDQYF
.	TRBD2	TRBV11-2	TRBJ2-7	TGTGCCAGCAGCCCAGCGGGGGGGTCACGATACGAGCAGTACTTC	CASSPAGGSRYEQYF